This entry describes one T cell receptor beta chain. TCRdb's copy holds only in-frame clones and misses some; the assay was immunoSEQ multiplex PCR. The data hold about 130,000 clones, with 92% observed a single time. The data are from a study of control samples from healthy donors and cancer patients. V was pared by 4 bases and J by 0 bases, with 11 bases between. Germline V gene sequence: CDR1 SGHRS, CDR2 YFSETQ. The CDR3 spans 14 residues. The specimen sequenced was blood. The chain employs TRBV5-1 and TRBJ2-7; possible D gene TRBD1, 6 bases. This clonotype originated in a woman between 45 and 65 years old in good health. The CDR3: CASSETGSSYEQYF. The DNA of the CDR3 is TGCGCCAGCAGCGAGACAGGCAGCTCCTACGAGCAGTACTTC.